The clone carrying this T cell receptor (beta chain) was counted between two and nine times. This specimen comes from a study of blood T cell repertoires in COVID-19. On the study more broadly: COVID-19 samples, acute and convalescent, were from the United States, Italy and Spain. T cells, B-cell-depleted T cells, or PBMCs supplied cDNA or gDNA.

The CDR3 totals 14 residues. V was pared by 5 bases and J by 1 base, with 2 bases of the junction left unmatched. Germline V gene sequence: CDR1 SGHTA, CDR2 FQGNSA. Study processing details: Amplification from reference gene primers served as the basis for estimated nucleated cell counts. Some clones are missing from TCRdb's copy, which holds only in-frame ones; the method was immunoSEQ multiplex PCR. V and J calls and clone size come straight from that table; D and trimming were deduced from the DNA. The table records 25,000 to 30,000 clones, around 67% of them present only once. The sequenced material came from peripheral blood. This sequence joins TRBV7-2 and TRBJ2-5, with TRBD1 matching 9 bases. The clonotype originates from a human donor in a cohort sampled during active COVID-19. CDR3 sequence: CASSRDRAQETQYF. As DNA, the CDR3 is TGTGCCAGCAGCCGGGACAGGGCCCAAGAGACCCAGTACTTC.